The 13 T cell receptor beta chains listed next were all sequenced from one sample in a study of blood T cell repertoires in COVID-19. Some clones are missing from TCRdb's copy, which holds only in-frame ones; the method was immunoSEQ multiplex PCR. The table records roughly 300,000 clones, around nine tenths of them present only once. The sequenced sample consisted of PBMCs or T cells enriched from blood (not recorded which). These receptors all stem from a woman aged 25 to 45 who had recovered from COVID-19.

The J gene is TRBJ1-3, the V gene TRBV5-5; D unclear. Germline values: CDR1 SGHKS, CDR2 YYEKEE (reference sequence). V dropped 2 bases and J dropped 4 bases, with 16 bases sitting between them. The CDR3 is 16 amino acids. This chain's CDR3 is CASSFGHIDVGNTIYF. CDR3 DNA: TGTGCCAGCAGCTTTGGGCACATCGATGTCGGAAACACCATATATTTT.

The chain recombines TRBV2 with TRBJ1-2, with 9 bases that match TRBD1. The CDR3 extends over 16 amino acids. CDR1 and CDR2 from the germline V gene are SNHLY and FYNNEI. The V segment lost 6 bases and the J segment 4 bases; nucleotides outside the gene matches: 12. CDR3 nucleotide sequence: TGTGCCAGCAGACGAACCGGGACAGGGCGCGGCTATGGCTACACCTTC. Translating it yields CASRRTGTGRGYGYTF.

The rearrangement joins TRBV9 to TRBJ1-6, with D uncertain. This CDR3 has 14 residues. The V gene's germline CDR1 is SGDLS and CDR2 YYNGEE. V was pared by 0 bases and J by 5 bases, with 6 bases between. The CDR3 loop reads CASSVGPDNSPLHF. CDR3 DNA: TGTGCCAGCAGCGTAGGGCCCGATAATTCACCCCTCCACTTT.

This clone was recorded only once. The chain combines TRBV30 with TRBJ2-5; 9 bases map to TRBD2. V dropped 4 bases and J dropped 0; count of bases not matched to a gene: 12. This CDR3 is 17 amino acids long. The germline V gene has CDR1 GTSNPN and CDR2 SVGIG (reference sequence). This CDR3 is CAWTSTRSGGYQETQYF. In DNA, the CDR3 is TGTGCCTGGACTTCTACCCGGAGCGGGGGGTACCAAGAGACCCAGTACTTC.

The rearrangement links TRBV11-2 to TRBJ2-1; 10 positions match TRBD1. The CDR3 covers 18 residues. After removal of 1 base from V and 0 bases from J, the junction contained 6 bases not matched to a gene. Germline lookup yields CDR1 SGHAT and CDR2 FQNNGV. The CDR3 loop is CASSLGGTGAGSYNEQFF. CDR3 coding DNA: TGTGCCAGCAGCTTAGGCGGGACAGGGGCGGGCTCCTACAATGAGCAGTTCTTC.

The chain uses TRBV19 and TRBJ1-2; 7 bases line up with TRBD1. The V segment lost 8 bases and the J segment 8 bases; nucleotides outside the gene matches: 5. CDR1 and CDR2 (germline): LNHDA, SQIVND (reference sequence). This CDR3 comprises 11 residues. The CDR3 protein is CASGQASGYTF. CDR3 coding DNA: TGTGCCAGTGGACAGGCGTCGGGCTACACCTTC.

J is TRBJ1-1 and V is TRBV4-2, with D unclear. The length of the CDR3 is 15 residues. Germline CDR1 reads LGHNA; CDR2 reads YNFKEQ. V lost 2 bases, J lost 1 base, and 11 bases lay in between. This chain's CDR3 is CASSQNIGGNTEAFF. CDR3 nucleotides: TGTGCCAGCAGCCAAAATATCGGCGGGAACACTGAAGCTTTCTTT.

This clone was found a few times. V usage is TRBV24-1 and J usage is TRBJ1-1, with unresolved D. This CDR3 contains 13 residues. V lost 4 bases and J 1 base, leaving 6 bases between the germline ends. Germline V gene sequence: CDR1 KGHDR, CDR2 SFDVKD. The CDR3 nucleotides read TGTGCCACCAGTGACAGAGGGAACACTGAAGCTTTCTTT. This gives the protein CATSDRGNTEAFF.

This chain joins TRBV5-6 and TRBJ1-1; the match to TRBD1 covers 9 bases. Germline CDR1 reads SGHDT; CDR2 reads YYEEEE. After removal of 2 bases from V and 2 bases from J, the junction contained 4 bases not matched to a gene. The CDR3 consists of 15 residues. The CDR3 sequence is CASSLRTGVNTEAFF. The CDR3 DNA is TGTGCCAGCAGCTTAAGGACAGGGGTAAACACTGAAGCTTTCTTT.

The CDR3 spells CASSFGQGAMNTEAFF. The CDR3 DNA reads as TGTGCCAGCAGCTTCGGACAGGGAGCTATGAACACTGAAGCTTTCTTT. The chain links TRBV5-4 to TRBJ1-1, with TRBD1 matching 8 bases. CDR3 length equals 16 residues. V lost 2 bases, J lost 0 bases, and 6 bases stayed unmatched. Germline assignment: CDR1 SGHNT and CDR2 YYREEE (reference sequence).

The chain has TRBV9 and TRBJ1-4; D might be TRBD1 (6 bases). Looked up from germline, CDR1 is SGDLS and CDR2 is YYNGEE. Trimming stripped 0 bases from V and 7 bases from J, with 10 bases between. This CDR3 spans 14 amino acids. The CDR3 coding sequence is TGTGCCAGCAGCGTAGGTGCAGGGGTTGAAAAACTGTTTTTT. As protein: CASSVGAGVEKLFF. The full variable domain, rest sourced from reference TRBV9 and TRBJ1-4, is DSGVTQTPKHLITATGQRVTLRCSPRSGDLSVYWYQQSLDQGLQFLIQYYNGEERAKGNILERFSAQQFPDLHSELNLSSLELGDSALYFCASSVGAGVEKLFFGSGTQLSVL.

CDR3 region: CASSRTDRVGELFF. CDR3 in DNA: TGCGCCAGCAGCCGAACCGACAGGGTCGGGGAGCTGTTTTTT. This chain joins TRBV5-1 and TRBJ2-2; the match to TRBD1 covers 7 bases. The CDR3 contains 14 residues. Germline CDR1 reads SGHRS; CDR2 reads YFSETQ. The J segment lost 7 bases and the V segment lost 4 bases, leaving 7 bases of the junction unmatched.

The sample holds a few counts of this clone. The gene calls are TRBV5-1 and TRBJ2-2; the match to TRBD1 covers 8 bases. Per germline, CDR1 SGHRS and CDR2 YFSETQ. V gave up 4 bases and J gave up 1 base; unmatched junction bases: 9. CDR3 length equals 17 residues. The CDR3 region is CASSPARTGKNTGELFF. The CDR3 nucleotides read TGCGCCAGCAGCCCGGCCCGGACAGGGAAGAACACCGGGGAGCTGTTTTTT.